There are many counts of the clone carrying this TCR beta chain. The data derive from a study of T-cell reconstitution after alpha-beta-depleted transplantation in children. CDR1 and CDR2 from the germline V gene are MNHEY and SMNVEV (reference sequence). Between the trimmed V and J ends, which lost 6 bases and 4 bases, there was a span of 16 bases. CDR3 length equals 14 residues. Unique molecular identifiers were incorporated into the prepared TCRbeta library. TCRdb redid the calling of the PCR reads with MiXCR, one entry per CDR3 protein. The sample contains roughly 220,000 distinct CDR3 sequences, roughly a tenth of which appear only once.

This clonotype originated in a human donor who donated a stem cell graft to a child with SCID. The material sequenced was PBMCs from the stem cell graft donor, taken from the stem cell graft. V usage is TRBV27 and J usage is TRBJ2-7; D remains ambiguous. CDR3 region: CASSRSLGPYEQYF. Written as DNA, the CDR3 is TGTGCCAGCAGCCGTTCTCTCGGACCTTACGAGCAGTACTTC.